These T cell receptor beta chains were read from a single sample in a study of T cell responses to AZD1222 COVID-19 vaccine. Only in-frame clones appear in the TCRdb table, and some are missing; sequencing was by immunoSEQ multiplex PCR. The repertoire holds about 150,000 clones, with around 90% as singletons. Specimen: peripheral blood, collected on day 0 of AZD1222 vaccination. The receptors were gathered from an adult in good health. CDR3s include the opening cysteine and the closing phenylalanine or tryptophan. D genes are given only for firm matches. Rows give clone size only sometimes, using once, few, many, or a class for an expanded clone.

j_call,d_call,v_call,clone_size,cdr3_nt,cdr3_aa
TRBJ1-6,TRBD1,TRBV5-4,once,TGTGCCAGCAGCTTAGAGACAGGGGGAAATTCACCCCTCCACTTT,CASSLETGGNSPLHF
TRBJ2-7,-,TRBV20-1,once,TGCAGTGCTAGTCTAGGGCGGAGCTCCTACGAGCAGTACTTC,CSASLGRSSYEQYF
TRBJ2-3,TRBD1,TRBV5-6,-,TGTGCCAGCAGCACCTGGACAGGATTTGATACAGATACGCAGTATTTT,CASSTWTGFDTDTQYF
TRBJ2-7,TRBD2,TRBV7-2,once,TGTGCCAGCAGCTTGGGGACTATACCCTCCTACGAGCAGTACTTC,CASSLGTIPSYEQYF
TRBJ1-5,TRBD1,TRBV27,-,TGTGCCAGCACACCGGGACAGGGAAGAGGCAATCAGCCCCAGCATTTT,CASTPGQGRGNQPQHF
TRBJ2-2,-,TRBV19,-,TGTGCCAGCTCGGGTTCATCGAAAACCGGGGAGCTGTTTTTT,CASSGSSKTGELFF
TRBJ1-5,-,TRBV12-5,once,TGTGCTAGTGGTTTGGTAAAAGGAGAGGTACACAATCAGCCCCAGCATTTT,CASGLVKGEVHNQPQHF
TRBJ2-7,TRBD2,TRBV5-1,once,TGCGCCAGCAGCTGGGGACTAGCGGGAGGAAGCTCCTACGAGCAGTACTTC,CASSWGLAGGSSYEQYF
TRBJ1-2,-,TRBV7-2,-,TGTGCCAGCAGCTTAGAAGGGGGTACGGATGGCTACACCTTC,CASSLEGGTDGYTF
TRBJ1-4,TRBD1,TRBV18,once,TGTGCCAGCTCACCACCAGTTGGGTCGGGACAGGGTCAGAAGGAACTGTTTTTT,CASSPPVGSGQGQKELFF
TRBJ1-4,-,TRBV14,-,TGTGCCAGCAGCCTCCCCCGGTCCCACAACGGAAAACTGTTTTTT,CASSLPRSHNGKLFF
TRBJ2-1,-,TRBV4-3,-,TGCGCCAGCAGCCAGGAATCGCGTCGGTACAATGAGCAGTTCTTC,CASSQESRRYNEQFF